Listed below are T cell receptor beta chains from one sample, sequenced in a study of vaccination effects on CD4 cells after COVID-19. These receptors lack a known antigen. The protocol was immunoSEQ multiplex PCR, while the TCRdb copy is restricted to in-frame clones and leaves out a portion. Seen here are tens of thousands of clones, about 69% observed once, and the top ten hold around 28%. This specimen consisted of CD4+ T cells from PBMCs cultured with a peptide pool, obtained before COVID-19 vaccination. These receptors all stem from a human donor who had a prior SARS-CoV-2 infection. Each CDR3 is given with its conserved first and last residue. A D gene is named only where the DNA matches it firmly. Expanded clones are given a class, and other clones once, few, many or no size at all.

V gene	clone size	J gene	D gene	CDR3 protein	CDR3 DNA
TRBV7-3	once	TRBJ1-4	-	CASSATSGFGNEKLFF	TGTGCCAGCAGCGCTACCTCAGGGTTTGGCAATGAAAAACTGTTTTTT
TRBV2	-	TRBJ2-2	-	CASSDTQITGELFF	TGTGCCAGCAGTGACACACAAATCACCGGGGAGCTGTTTTTT
TRBV4-3	-	TRBJ2-1	TRBD1	CASSQHYTGTGDNEQFF	TGCGCCAGCAGCCAACATTATACCGGGACAGGGGACAATGAGCAGTTCTTC
TRBV2	-	TRBJ2-2	-	CASTKGDASGELFF	TGTGCCAGCACAAAGGGGGACGCTAGCGGGGAGCTGTTTTTT
TRBV30	few	TRBJ1-3	-	CAWTVNSGNTIYF	TGTGCCTGGACGGTCAACTCTGGAAACACCATATATTTT
TRBV7-9	-	TRBJ2-5	TRBD1	CASSYGTGLGETQYF	TGTGCCAGCAGCTACGGGACAGGGTTGGGCGAGACCCAGTACTTC
TRBV27	few	TRBJ2-5	-	CASSSPSMGQETQYF	TGTGCCAGCAGTTCCCCTAGCATGGGCCAAGAGACCCAGTACTTC
TRBV5-1	-	TRBJ2-5	TRBD2	CASSLSPSGAGETQYF	TGCGCCAGCAGCTTGTCCCCTAGCGGGGCCGGGGAGACCCAGTACTTC
TRBV7-9	-	TRBJ1-1	TRBD1	CASSQGTGGGVDTEAFF	TGTGCCAGCAGCCAAGGGACAGGGGGCGGTGTGGACACTGAAGCTTTCTTT
TRBV6-4	-	TRBJ1-5	-	CASSDSWGEGFSNQPQHF	TGTGCCAGCAGTGACTCCTGGGGCGAGGGTTTTAGCAATCAGCCCCAGCATTTT
TRBV24-1	-	TRBJ2-1	-	CATSDTGVSILGNGEQFF	TGTGCCACCAGTGATACAGGCGTCTCGATTCTGGGTAACGGTGAGCAGTTCTTC
TRBV9	-	TRBJ2-3	-	CASSPNGWGEDTQYF	TGTGCCAGCAGCCCAAATGGGTGGGGGGAGGATACGCAGTATTTT
TRBV6-4	-	TRBJ2-2	TRBD2	CASSGSGTSGRTANTGELFF	TGTGCCAGCAGTGGTTCCGGGACTAGCGGGAGAACGGCAAACACCGGGGAGCTGTTTTTT
TRBV4-3	-	TRBJ2-5	-	CASSQDWREETQYF	TGCGCCAGCAGCCAAGATTGGCGGGAAGAGACCCAGTACTTC
TRBV19	-	TRBJ2-2	-	CASIRLADYTGELFF	TGTGCCAGTATCAGGCTAGCAGACTACACCGGGGAGCTGTTTTTT
TRBV5-4	-	TRBJ2-3	-	CASSWGAGTSTDTQYF	TGTGCCAGCAGCTGGGGGGCGGGAACTAGCACAGATACGCAGTATTTT
TRBV2	few	TRBJ1-1	-	CASRSRGFAEAFF	TGTGCCAGCAGGTCGCGGGGATTCGCTGAAGCTTTCTTT
TRBV7-6	-	TRBJ2-1	-	CASSLGVGYSSYNEQFF	TGTGCCAGCAGCTTAGGTGTCGGGTATAGCTCCTACAATGAGCAGTTCTTC
TRBV4-1	-	TRBJ1-2	-	CASSQDLSGYTF	TGCGCCAGCAGCCAAGATCTCAGTGGCTACACCTTC
TRBV30	-	TRBJ1-5	-	CAWSYGGESNQPQHF	TGTGCCTGGAGTTACGGAGGGGAAAGCAATCAGCCCCAGCATTTT
TRBV9	-	TRBJ2-3	-	CASSPRGPSVTDTQYF	TGTGCCAGCAGCCCGAGGGGACCTAGCGTCACAGATACGCAGTATTTT
TRBV18	-	TRBJ2-7	TRBD2	CASSPGGTRGYEQYF	TGTGCCAGCTCACCAGGGGGGACTAGAGGCTACGAGCAGTACTTC
TRBV4-1	-	TRBJ2-1	TRBD2	CASSQVDERGNEQFF	TGCGCCAGCAGCCAAGTTGACGAGCGGGGCAATGAGCAGTTCTTC
TRBV2	-	TRBJ2-1	TRBD2	CASSERTGGYNEQFF	TGTGCCAGCAGTGAGCGGACGGGGGGGTACAATGAGCAGTTCTTC
TRBV30	-	TRBJ1-1	-	CAWMSYTEAFF	TGTGCCTGGATGTCATACACTGAAGCTTTCTTT
TRBV7-2	-	TRBJ2-1	-	CASSVGIYSYNEQFF	TGTGCCAGCAGCGTGGGGATCTACTCCTACAATGAGCAGTTCTTC
TRBV28	once	TRBJ2-7	-	CASSLSIRPVLAYEQYF	TGTGCCAGCAGTTTATCGATTAGGCCCGTACTAGCCTACGAGCAGTACTTC
TRBV11-3	once	TRBJ2-3	-	CASSLQGTDTQYF	TGTGCCAGCAGCTTACAGGGCACAGATACGCAGTATTTT
TRBV7-3	-	TRBJ2-1	TRBD2	CASSRGLDWGYNEQFF	TGTGCCAGCAGTCGCGGACTAGACTGGGGCTACAATGAGCAGTTCTTC
TRBV19	-	TRBJ2-4	-	CASSIRLTQGRNIQYF	TGTGCCAGTAGTATACGGCTCACGCAGGGAAGGAACATTCAGTACTTC
TRBV6-5	-	TRBJ1-1	-	CASSYSRIRMNTEAFF	TGTGCCAGCAGTTACTCTCGGATTCGCATGAACACTGAAGCTTTCTTT
TRBV15	-	TRBJ1-4	-	CATSRDFPLSEEVEKLFF	TGTGCCACCAGCAGAGATTTCCCCCTATCAGAGGAGGTTGAAAAACTGTTTTTT
TRBV29-1	few	TRBJ1-4	-	CSVGSEKLFF	TGCAGCGTTGGTTCGGAAAAACTGTTTTTT
TRBV6-5	-	TRBJ1-6	-	CASSYPGTENSPLHF	TGTGCCAGCAGTTACCCCGGGACGGAGAATTCACCCCTCCACTTT
TRBV7-9	-	TRBJ1-1	-	CASSWSAGEGTEAFF	TGTGCCAGCAGCTGGTCCGCGGGGGAAGGGACTGAAGCTTTCTTT
TRBV19	-	TRBJ2-7	TRBD1	CASSIRPGQGASTTYEQYF	TGTGCCAGTAGTATTCGACCGGGACAGGGGGCGAGTACCACCTACGAGCAGTACTTC
TRBV6-6	-	TRBJ2-1	TRBD2	CASSYGTGGLYNEQFF	TGTGCCAGCAGTTACGGTACGGGGGGGCTATACAATGAGCAGTTCTTC
TRBV4-1	-	TRBJ2-1	-	CASSQELGLEQFF	TGCGCCAGCAGCCAAGAGTTAGGGCTCGAACAGTTCTTC
TRBV5-4	-	TRBJ2-7	-	CASSSAQQGSYEQYF	TGTGCCAGCAGCTCCGCACAACAGGGCTCCTACGAGCAGTACTTC
TRBV7-2	-	TRBJ2-3	TRBD2	CASSFAGGQADTQYF	TGTGCCAGCAGCTTCGCGGGAGGGCAGGCAGATACGCAGTATTTT
TRBV6-1	few	TRBJ1-6	-	CASSEGPYNSPLHF	TGTGCCAGCAGTGAAGGTCCCTATAATTCACCCCTCCACTTT
TRBV11-3	-	TRBJ2-7	-	CASSSREYSEQYF	TGTGCCAGCAGCTCGAGGGAGTACAGCGAGCAGTACTTC
TRBV4-2	-	TRBJ2-7	TRBD2	CASSQASGGPYEQYF	TGTGCCAGCAGCCAAGCGAGCGGGGGGCCGTACGAGCAGTACTTC
TRBV5-1	-	TRBJ2-1	-	CASSLVPSSREQFF	TGCGCCAGCAGCTTGGTTCCGTCTAGCCGCGAGCAGTTCTTC
TRBV7-3	-	TRBJ2-6	TRBD2	CASSSPTSPLGANVLTF	TGTGCCAGCAGCTCCCCGACTAGCCCCCTCGGGGCCAACGTCCTGACTTTC
TRBV5-1	few	TRBJ1-1	-	CASSSSLKEIAFF	TGCGCCAGCAGCTCGTCCCTGAAAGAGATAGCTTTCTTT
TRBV6-2/TRBV6-3	-	TRBJ1-4	-	CASSYFRGEKLFF	TGTGCCAGCAGTTACTTCAGGGGAGAAAAACTGTTTTTT
TRBV19	-	TRBJ1-3	-	CASSLSSGNTIYF	TGTGCCAGTAGTTTGTCATCTGGAAACACCATATATTTT
TRBV4-2	few	TRBJ1-2	-	CASSHRGGDYGYTF	TGTGCCAGCAGCCACAGAGGGGGGGACTATGGCTACACCTTC
TRBV2	few	TRBJ1-5	-	CASASDNQPQHF	TGTGCCAGCGCCTCCGACAATCAGCCCCAGCATTTT
TRBV24-1	once	TRBJ2-5	-	CATSDPSPGLQETQYF	TGTGCCACCAGTGACCCATCCCCGGGCCTGCAAGAGACCCAGTACTTC
TRBV6-5	-	TRBJ2-3	-	CASSSDGTDTQYF	TGTGCCAGCAGTTCCGACGGCACAGATACGCAGTATTTT